The rows below give T cell receptor beta chains drawn from one sample of a study of blood T cell repertoires in COVID-19. Produced via immunoSEQ multiplex PCR; TCRdb's table is partial and in-frame only. The sample records some 180,000 clones, approximately 80% being singletons. Sequenced: peripheral blood. These receptors all come from a woman aged 40-49 years with COVID-19, enrolled during active disease. Each CDR3 is given with its conserved first and last residue. A D gene is named only where the DNA matches it firmly. Clone size is not always given. Where it is, it says once, few, many or a class for expanded clones.

v_gene: TRBV28
d_gene: NA
abundance: NA
j_gene: TRBJ1-5
CDR3nt: TGTGCCAGCAGCCTAACAGGCTACAATCAGCCCCAGCATTTT
CDR3aa: CASSLTGYNQPQHF

v_gene: TRBV12-5
d_gene: NA
abundance: NA
j_gene: TRBJ2-7
CDR3nt: TGTGCTAGTGAAGTAGCCTACGAGCAGTACTTC
CDR3aa: CASEVAYEQYF

v_gene: TRBV7-9
d_gene: TRBD1
abundance: NA
j_gene: TRBJ2-7
CDR3nt: TGTGCCAGCAGCTCCTCCGGGACAGGGGCCCTCCTTCCCTACGAGCAGTACTTC
CDR3aa: CASSSSGTGALLPYEQYF

v_gene: TRBV21-1
d_gene: NA
abundance: few
j_gene: TRBJ1-2
CDR3nt: TGTGCCAGCAGCTCCCTTCTGTGGGGACAGGGGAAAAATGGCTACACCTTC
CDR3aa: CASSSLLWGQGKNGYTF

v_gene: TRBV6-6
d_gene: TRBD1
abundance: NA
j_gene: TRBJ2-2
CDR3nt: TGTGCCAGCAGTATAGGACAGGGGATGAACACCGGGGAGCTGTTTTTT
CDR3aa: CASSIGQGMNTGELFF

v_gene: TRBV7-9
d_gene: NA
abundance: NA
j_gene: TRBJ2-4
CDR3nt: TGTGCCAGCAGCTTAGAAACCCGACAGTCAGCCAAAAACATTCAGTACTTC
CDR3aa: CASSLETRQSAKNIQYF

v_gene: TRBV18
d_gene: NA
abundance: NA
j_gene: TRBJ2-2
CDR3nt: TGTGCCAGCTCACCAAGGACAGACACCGGGGAGCTGTTTTTT
CDR3aa: CASSPRTDTGELFF

v_gene: TRBV10-3
d_gene: TRBD2
abundance: NA
j_gene: TRBJ2-7
CDR3nt: TGTGCCGCCTACGGGAGGGAGAGCTCCTACGAGCAGTACTTC
CDR3aa: CAAYGRESSYEQYF

v_gene: TRBV13
d_gene: NA
abundance: NA
j_gene: TRBJ2-6
CDR3nt: TGTGCCAGCAGCCTAGGTCCCAACTATTACTCTGGGGCCAACGTCCTGACTTTC
CDR3aa: CASSLGPNYYSGANVLTF

v_gene: TRBV3-1/TRBV3-2
d_gene: NA
abundance: NA
j_gene: TRBJ1-1
CDR3nt: TGTGCCAGCAGCCCCGGGGAGCTGAGGAACACTGAAGCTTTCTTT
CDR3aa: CASSPGELRNTEAFF

v_gene: TRBV7-8
d_gene: NA
abundance: NA
j_gene: TRBJ1-2
CDR3nt: TGTGCCAGCAGCCCTGGGCCGATGCCTGTGGATGGCTACACCTTC
CDR3aa: CASSPGPMPVDGYTF

v_gene: TRBV7-9
d_gene: NA
abundance: few
j_gene: TRBJ2-7
CDR3nt: TGTGCCAGCAGCTTCGAGGGATCCTACGAGCAGTACTTC
CDR3aa: CASSFEGSYEQYF

v_gene: TRBV19
d_gene: TRBD1
abundance: once
j_gene: TRBJ2-3
CDR3nt: TGTGCCAGTAGTATAGACGGGACAGCTGAGCAGTATTTT
CDR3aa: CASSIDGTAEQYF

v_gene: TRBV6-1
d_gene: TRBD1
abundance: once
j_gene: TRBJ1-1
CDR3nt: TGTGCCAGCAGTGAGGTGGACAGGGGATCCGCTGAAGCTTTCTTT
CDR3aa: CASSEVDRGSAEAFF

v_gene: TRBV6-1
d_gene: TRBD1
abundance: NA
j_gene: TRBJ2-3
CDR3nt: TGTGCCAGCAGTGAAGATGGACAGGGGTGGGATACGCAGTATTTT
CDR3aa: CASSEDGQGWDTQYF

v_gene: TRBV7-3
d_gene: NA
abundance: NA
j_gene: TRBJ1-6
CDR3nt: TGTGCCAGCAGCTTAACGGGAGGGGTAGGTTCACCCCTCCACTTT
CDR3aa: CASSLTGGVGSPLHF

v_gene: TRBV19
d_gene: TRBD1
abundance: NA
j_gene: TRBJ1-2
CDR3nt: TGTGCCTCAGGGGGCTATGGCTACACCTTC
CDR3aa: CASGGYGYTF

v_gene: TRBV2
d_gene: NA
abundance: NA
j_gene: TRBJ1-1
CDR3nt: TGTGCCAGCAGTTACGACAGAAACACTGAAGCTTTCTTT
CDR3aa: CASSYDRNTEAFF

v_gene: TRBV28
d_gene: TRBD1
abundance: once
j_gene: TRBJ2-5
CDR3nt: TGTGCCAGCCGGACAGGGGGAGAAGTGACCCAGTACTTC
CDR3aa: CASRTGGEVTQYF

v_gene: TRBV7-9
d_gene: NA
abundance: NA
j_gene: TRBJ1-2
CDR3nt: TGTGCCAGCAGCTTAGCAGGGAGGGTCTATGGCTACACCTTC
CDR3aa: CASSLAGRVYGYTF

v_gene: TRBV27
d_gene: TRBD1
abundance: once
j_gene: TRBJ2-1
CDR3nt: TGTGCCAGCAGGAGGGGGACAGGAGGCTACAATGAGCAGTTCTTC
CDR3aa: CASRRGTGGYNEQFF

v_gene: TRBV9
d_gene: NA
abundance: many
j_gene: TRBJ1-6
CDR3nt: TGTGCCAGCAGCACTCATGCGGCCGACTCACCCCTCCACTTT
CDR3aa: CASSTHAADSPLHF

v_gene: TRBV18
d_gene: TRBD1
abundance: few
j_gene: TRBJ1-1
CDR3nt: TGTGCCAGCTCACCCCAACGAGACAGGGAGCAGGCTTTCTTT
CDR3aa: CASSPQRDREQAFF

v_gene: TRBV3-1/TRBV3-2
d_gene: TRBD1
abundance: NA
j_gene: TRBJ2-7
CDR3nt: TGTGCCACGGGACAGTCAGCCCCCAACGAGCAGTACTTC
CDR3aa: CATGQSAPNEQYF

v_gene: TRBV19
d_gene: TRBD1
abundance: NA
j_gene: TRBJ2-7
CDR3nt: TGTGCCAGTAGCTCAGGGACAGGGGGGACCTACGAGCAGTACTTC
CDR3aa: CASSSGTGGTYEQYF

v_gene: TRBV5-1
d_gene: TRBD2
abundance: NA
j_gene: TRBJ2-3
CDR3nt: TGCGCCAGCAGCAGCGGGGGGGCGGGAGATACGCAGTATTTT
CDR3aa: CASSSGGAGDTQYF

v_gene: TRBV14
d_gene: TRBD2
abundance: once
j_gene: TRBJ2-5
CDR3nt: TGTGCCAGCAGCCAAGGGGCAATAGCGGGTGAGACCCAGTACTTC
CDR3aa: CASSQGAIAGETQYF

v_gene: TRBV12-3/TRBV12-4
d_gene: NA
abundance: NA
j_gene: TRBJ1-2
CDR3nt: TGTGCCAGCAGGGTCCCCGGTCACTATGGCTACACCTTC
CDR3aa: CASRVPGHYGYTF

v_gene: TRBV3-1/TRBV3-2
d_gene: NA
abundance: many
j_gene: TRBJ2-1
CDR3nt: TGTGCCAGCAGCCCCGAAGGTGGAGATTTTACCTACAATGAGCAGTTCTTC
CDR3aa: CASSPEGGDFTYNEQFF

v_gene: TRBV28
d_gene: NA
abundance: NA
j_gene: TRBJ2-5
CDR3nt: TGTGCCAGCAGTTTAATCCCTTATCAAGAGACCCAGTACTTC
CDR3aa: CASSLIPYQETQYF

v_gene: TRBV24-1
d_gene: NA
abundance: NA
j_gene: TRBJ2-2
CDR3nt: TGTGCCACCAGTGATTTTATGTGGCCGAACACCGGGGAGCTGTTTTTT
CDR3aa: CATSDFMWPNTGELFF

v_gene: TRBV3-1/TRBV3-2
d_gene: TRBD2
abundance: NA
j_gene: TRBJ2-3
CDR3nt: TGTGCCAGCAGCCGAAGGACTAGCGGTTTCACAGATACGCAGTATTTT
CDR3aa: CASSRRTSGFTDTQYF

v_gene: TRBV5-5
d_gene: TRBD1
abundance: once
j_gene: TRBJ2-7
CDR3nt: TGTGCCAGCAGTATTCAGGGGGCATACGAGCAGTACTTC
CDR3aa: CASSIQGAYEQYF

v_gene: TRBV7-3
d_gene: NA
abundance: NA
j_gene: TRBJ1-2
CDR3nt: TGTGCCAGCAGCTTCGACTCCCGCGCCTATGGCTACACCTTC
CDR3aa: CASSFDSRAYGYTF

v_gene: TRBV12-3/TRBV12-4
d_gene: TRBD2
abundance: NA
j_gene: TRBJ2-5
CDR3nt: TGTGCCAGCAGTCTTCTAGCGGGAGAGACCCAGTACTTC
CDR3aa: CASSLLAGETQYF

v_gene: TRBV6-5
d_gene: NA
abundance: NA
j_gene: TRBJ1-2
CDR3nt: TGTGCCAGCAGCTTAGTTTATGGCTACACCTTC
CDR3aa: CASSLVYGYTF

v_gene: TRBV5-1
d_gene: TRBD1
abundance: NA
j_gene: TRBJ1-1
CDR3nt: TGCGCCAGCAGCTACGGACAGGGGGCGGAAGCTTTCTTT
CDR3aa: CASSYGQGAEAFF

v_gene: TRBV11-2
d_gene: TRBD1
abundance: NA
j_gene: TRBJ1-2
CDR3nt: TGTGCCACCCTCGACAGGGGACGCTATGGCTACACCTTC
CDR3aa: CATLDRGRYGYTF

v_gene: TRBV5-1
d_gene: NA
abundance: NA
j_gene: TRBJ2-3
CDR3nt: TGCGCCAGCAGCTTGGTACAGCCCACAGATACGCAGTATTTT
CDR3aa: CASSLVQPTDTQYF

v_gene: TRBV4-1
d_gene: TRBD2
abundance: once
j_gene: TRBJ2-5
CDR3nt: TGCGCCAGCAGCCCGCGACTAGCGGGGCTTCTCCATGACCAGTACTTC
CDR3aa: CASSPRLAGLLHDQYF

v_gene: TRBV28
d_gene: TRBD1
abundance: NA
j_gene: TRBJ1-6
CDR3nt: TGTGCCAGCAGTACGCCCCAGGGGGCGGGTAATTCACCCCTCCACTTT
CDR3aa: CASSTPQGAGNSPLHF

v_gene: TRBV5-1
d_gene: NA
abundance: NA
j_gene: TRBJ1-4
CDR3nt: TGCGCCAGCAGACCCGGGGGGCGGACAGAAAAACTGTTTTTT
CDR3aa: CASRPGGRTEKLFF

v_gene: TRBV2
d_gene: TRBD2
abundance: NA
j_gene: TRBJ2-1
CDR3nt: TGTGCCAGCAGTGGGAAGCGGGGGGGCGTTGAGCAGTTCTTC
CDR3aa: CASSGKRGGVEQFF

v_gene: TRBV28
d_gene: NA
abundance: NA
j_gene: TRBJ1-5
CDR3nt: TGTGCCAGCACCACTAACCCATGGCGGGGCAATCAGCCCCAGCATTTT
CDR3aa: CASTTNPWRGNQPQHF

v_gene: TRBV10-3
d_gene: NA
abundance: NA
j_gene: TRBJ1-2
CDR3nt: TGTGCCATCAGTGCCGGGAACCAGAACTATGGCTACACCTTC
CDR3aa: CAISAGNQNYGYTF